The 26 T cell receptor beta chains given below trace back to one sample, sequenced in a study of T cells in Graves' hyperthyroidism and ophthalmopathy. Amplification of TCR beta CDR3 regions was performed using RNA transcripts as template. A set of HTBI primers served as the primers for a first-round RT-PCR of the TCR CDR3. One entry per CDR3 protein results from TCRdb running MiXCR on the multiplex PCR reads. The data show 400,000 or so distinct CDR3 sequences, 11% to 15% seen once. Sample: blood. The receptors here all came from a middle-aged man with Graves' ophthalmopathy.

V is TRBV14 and J is TRBJ2-7; TRBD2 agrees at 11 bases. The CDR3 covers 16 residues. The V gene end was trimmed by 3 bases and the J gene end by 3 bases; junction bases not matched to a gene: 7. CDR1 and CDR2 from the germline V gene are SGHDN and FVKESK. The CDR3 is CASSHRRLAGIYEQYF. CDR3 nucleotides: TGTGCCAGCAGCCACCGACGACTAGCGGGAATCTACGAGCAGTACTTC.

This chain joins TRBV9 and TRBJ1-6, with D maybe TRBD1 (6 bases). This CDR3 comprises 15 residues. Germline CDR1 and CDR2: SGDLS and YYNGEE. V lost 0 bases and J 9 bases, leaving 13 bases between the germline ends. The CDR3 protein is CASSVGQGHGSPLHF. In DNA form, the CDR3 reads TGTGCCAGCAGCGTAGGCCAGGGGCACGGTTCACCCCTCCACTTT.

The table lists this clonotype with many counts. The V gene is TRBV27, the J gene TRBJ2-3; 8 bases are shared with TRBD2. V lost 5 bases to trimming and J lost 3 bases; unmatched junction nucleotides: 10. This CDR3 has 16 residues. Germline V gene sequence: CDR1 MNHEY, CDR2 SMNVEV (reference sequence). Written as DNA, the CDR3 is TGTGCCAGCAGTACAACCCGAGCGGGAGTAACAGATACGCAGTATTTT. Protein product: CASSTTRAGVTDTQYF.

Comment on this clonotype: A much larger clone differs from this one at a single base, so this may be a read error. This chain uses TRBV28 with TRBJ2-7; possibly TRBD2 for D (5 bases). This CDR3 spans 14 amino acids. Germline-derived CDR1 and CDR2 are MDHEN and SYDVKM. The CDR3 DNA follows: TGTGCCAGCAGCCCCCTGGAGGAGACCTACAAGCAGTACTTC. Protein sequence: CASSPLEETYKQYF.

This clonotype was found a few times. CDR3 DNA sequence: TGTGCCAGCAGCCCCCGCGAGCGGGAGTGGATAACCGGGGAGCTGTTTTTT. Translating it yields CASSPREREWITGELFF. This chain connects TRBV7-6 to TRBJ2-2; 8 nucleotides match TRBD2. The CDR3 consists of 17 residues. Germline V gene data show CDR1 as SGHVS and CDR2 as FNYEAQ. J lost 5 bases, V lost 5 bases, and 13 bases had no gene match.

This chain connects TRBV11-2 to TRBJ2-7; 8 nucleotides align to TRBD2. The CDR3 loop spans 14 amino acids. CDR1 and CDR2 from the germline V gene are SGHAT and FQNNGV. V trimming: 10 bases; J trimming: 7 bases; junction bases outside the gene matches: 15. CDR3 protein: CATRSLAGRTEQYF. CDR3 in DNA: TGTGCCACCCGGTCTTTAGCGGGACGAACTGAGCAGTACTTC.

This rearrangement joins TRBV4-1 to TRBJ2-7; D perhaps matches TRBD1 (6 bases). The V and J ends lost 6 bases and 6 bases respectively, with 27 bases between them. The germline gives CDR1 MGHRA, CDR2 YSYEKL. This CDR3 has 17 residues. CDR3 coding DNA: TGCGCCAGCAGTACTACAGGGAGCCCCCGGGGTTTATCCGAGCAGTACTTC. Translating it yields CASSTTGSPRGLSEQYF.

The sample holds a few counts of this clonotype. V gene TRBV29-1 combines with J gene TRBJ2-2, with 8 bases identical to TRBD2. Germline-derived CDR1 and CDR2 are SQVTM and ANQGSEA. Trimming removed 6 bases from V and 7 bases from J; junction bases left unmatched: 10. This CDR3 comprises 14 residues. The CDR3 sequence: CSVPRSSGIGELFF. The DNA for the CDR3 is TGCAGCGTCCCCCGTAGTAGCGGGATCGGGGAGCTGTTTTTT.

A remark on this clonotype: A clone one base away is much larger, so this may be a read error. The rearrangement links TRBV11-3 to TRBJ2-7, with 8 bases fitting TRBD1. The CDR3 loop spans 13 amino acids. The germline CDR1 and CDR2 sequences are SGHNT and YENEEA. The CDR3 loop reads CTSSLDRAREQYF. The CDR3 DNA reads TGTACCAGCAGCCTGGACAGGGCGAGGGAGCAGTACTTC.

This clonotype was detected ten times or more. The chain combines TRBV27 with TRBJ2-5; D gene uncertain. The CDR3 has 17 amino acids. The germline gives CDR1 MNHEY, CDR2 SMNVEV (reference sequence). Trimming stripped 5 bases from V and 1 base from J, with 20 bases between. The CDR3 DNA reads as TGTGCCAGCAGTAGACCACGCAACGACCGACCCCAAGAGACCCAGTACTTC. This translates into CASSRPRNDRPQETQYF.

This clonotype came up a few times. The V call is TRBV3-1, the J call TRBJ2-7, with D unresolved. Trimming left V 4 bases short and J 2 bases short, with 9 bases between. Germline V gene data show CDR1 as LGHDT and CDR2 as YNNKEL (reference sequence). This CDR3 is 13 amino acids long. As DNA, the CDR3 is TGTGCCAGCAGCCTGAATGGAGCCTACGAGCAGTACTTC. Residues: CASSLNGAYEQYF.

This clonotype was observed many times. J is TRBJ2-7 and V is TRBV28; 12 nucleotides line up with TRBD2. J lost 3 bases, V lost 6 bases, and 6 bases had no gene match. The CDR3 totals 15 residues. CDR1 MDHEN and CDR2 SYDVKM come from the germline V gene. The CDR3 sequence is CASSQPGLAGYEQYF. CDR3 DNA: TGTGCCAGCAGCCAACCGGGACTAGCGGGCTACGAGCAGTACTTC. The variable domain in full, with the rest retrieved from reference TRBV28 and TRBJ2-7, is DVKVTQSSRYLVKRTGEKVFLECVQDMDHENMFWYRQDPGLGLRLIYFSYDVKMKEKGDIPEGYSVSREKKERFSLILESASTNQTSMYLCASSQPGLAGYEQYFGPGTRLTVT.

The V gene is TRBV12-3 or TRBV12-4, the J gene TRBJ2-6; TRBD1 matches 7 bases. The CDR3 contains 18 residues. Trimming removed 2 bases from V and 0 bases from J; junction bases left unmatched: 7. The CDR3 DNA is TGTGCCAGCAGTTTAATTTGGACAGGAGCCTCTGGGGCCAACGTCCTGACTTTC. This translates into CASSLIWTGASGANVLTF.

Many counts were recorded for this clonotype. The chain is built from TRBV24-1 and TRBJ2-7; D call uncertain. Trimming shortened V by 0 bases and J by 5 bases, and 19 bases separated the two germline ends. Germline V gene data show CDR1 as KGHDR and CDR2 as SFDVKD. This CDR3 region has 17 residues. The CDR3: CATSDLGTPGGRDEQYF. For the CDR3, the DNA is TGTGCCACCAGTGATTTGGGCACCCCGGGCGGAAGGGACGAGCAGTACTTC.

This clonotype was recorded at least ten times. This chain uses TRBV11-2 with TRBJ2-7; D could derive from TRBD1 or TRBD2 (6 bases each). Germline V gene lookup returns CDR1 SGHAT and CDR2 FQNNGV. Trimming removed 2 bases from V and 5 bases from J, with 19 bases in between. This CDR3 contains 16 residues. DNA for the CDR3: TGTGCCAGCAGCTTAATTCCGGGGGCTAGCCTCGACGAGCAGTACTTC. Protein product: CASSLIPGASLDEQYF.

This clonotype was seen many times. The rearrangement uses TRBV4-1 and TRBJ2-1; D not certain. This CDR3 comprises 12 residues. Deletions cut 5 bases from V and 12 bases from J, with 14 bases between. Per the germline V gene, CDR1 is MGHRA and CDR2 is YSYEKL. The CDR3, as DNA: TGCGCCAGCAGCTCCCAAACCTCAGGGCAGTTCTTC. Amino acids: CASSSQTSGQFF.

This clonotype was seen repeatedly, ten times or more. The CDR3 sequence is CASSHIQDDGYTF. Here the CDR3 DNA reads TGCGCCAGCAGCCATATACAGGATGACGGCTACACCTTC. The chain links TRBV4-1 to TRBJ1-2; perhaps TRBD1 as D (5 bases). The CDR3 loop spans 13 amino acids. CDR1 and CDR2 (germline): MGHRA, YSYEKL. V lost 3 bases to trimming and J lost 8 bases, with 13 bases between them.

The CDR3 sequence: CASSVLAGRTDTQYF. The CDR3 DNA sequence: TGTGCCAGCAGCGTACTAGCGGGACGCACAGATACGCAGTATTTT. The chain links TRBV9 to TRBJ2-3, with TRBD2 matching over 9 bases. Germline V gives CDR1 SGDLS, CDR2 YYNGEE. Trimming took 1 base from V and 1 from J; bases not matched to a gene: 1. The CDR3 contains 15 residues.

The sample holds a few counts of this clonotype. This chain connects TRBV6-1 to TRBJ2-1, with TRBD2 matching 10 bases. In germline, CDR1 is MNHNS, CDR2 SASEGT. This CDR3 is 19 amino acids long. With V trimmed by 4 bases and J by 0 bases, 12 bases remained unmatched. The CDR3 here is CASSVVLAGLGNSYNEQFF. The DNA of the CDR3 is TGTGCCAGCAGTGTTGTACTAGCGGGACTGGGGAACTCCTACAATGAGCAGTTCTTC.

This clonotype appeared a few times. The CDR3 carries no conserved terminal phenylalanine or tryptophan, so it likely arises from a read error. The rearrangement joins TRBV6-1 to TRBJ2-5; 8 bases match TRBD2. V shed 6 bases and J 5 bases; nucleotides not matched to a gene: 5. This CDR3 is built from 13 residues. Germline CDR1 reads MNHNS; CDR2 reads SASEGT. The CDR3 loop reads CASSPTGGETQYL. In nucleotides, the CDR3 is TGTGCCAGCAGCCCGACGGGAGGGGAGACCCAGTACCTC.

The chain carries TRBV7-9 and TRBJ2-3, with TRBD2 matching 8 bases. The V gene end was trimmed by 0 bases and the J gene end by 2 bases; junction bases not matched to a gene: 1. Germline CDR1 reads SEHNR; CDR2 reads FQNEAQ (reference sequence). The CDR3 runs 15 residues. Here the CDR3 DNA reads TGTGCCAGCAGCTTAGCTAGCGGGGTCACAGATACGCAGTATTTT. Protein product: CASSLASGVTDTQYF.

This clonotype was detected a few times. The rearrangement uses TRBV6-1 and TRBJ2-2; D possibly corresponds to TRBD2 (6 bases). The germline V gene has CDR1 MNHNS and CDR2 SASEGT. Trimming pared 6 bases from V and 3 bases from J, leaving 14 bases between. This CDR3 spans 15 amino acids. As DNA, the CDR3 is TGTGCCAGCAGCCGAATCGGACTACACACCGGGGAGCTGTTTTTT. Translated: CASSRIGLHTGELFF.

This clonotype was seen many times. One junction end does not reproduce the germline sequence, and a read error may be involved. This chain connects TRBV20-1 to TRBJ2-7; 12 nucleotides align to TRBD2. This CDR3 has 12 amino acids. Per the germline V gene, CDR1 is DFQATT and CDR2 is SNEGSKA (reference sequence). This chain's CDR3 is CSSSGRAGEQYF. The CDR3 DNA follows: TGCAGTTCTAGCGGGAGGGCGGGTGAGCAGTACTTC.

V usage is TRBV2 and J usage is TRBJ1-6; D unclear. Germline V gene data show CDR1 as SNHLY and CDR2 as FYNNEI. Trimming took 7 bases from V and 10 from J, leaving 11 bases between them. The CDR3 runs 12 residues. The CDR3 region has the DNA TGTGCCAGCACCTCAGCCCCCTCACCCCTCCACTTT. This sequence encodes CASTSAPSPLHF.

A few counts support this clonotype. The J gene is TRBJ2-3, the V gene TRBV7-8; TRBD2 matches at 13 bases. The CDR3 is 17 residues long. CDR1 SGHVS and CDR2 FQNEAQ come from the germline V gene. V shed 3 bases, J shed 6 bases, and the junction held 9 bases outside the gene matches. In nucleotides, the CDR3 is TGTGCCAGCAGCTTGGCCCCGGGACTAGCGGGACGCGATACGCAGTATTTT. It yields the protein CASSLAPGLAGRDTQYF.

The chain is built from TRBV20-1 and TRBJ1-2; D not certain. The germline CDR1 and CDR2 sequences are DFQATT and SNEGSKA (reference sequence). The V and J ends lost 4 bases and 4 bases respectively, with 13 bases between them. The CDR3 length is 13 residues. The CDR3, as DNA: TGCAGTGCTATCCCAGATGGGAGCTATGGCTACACCTTC. The encoded protein is CSAIPDGSYGYTF.